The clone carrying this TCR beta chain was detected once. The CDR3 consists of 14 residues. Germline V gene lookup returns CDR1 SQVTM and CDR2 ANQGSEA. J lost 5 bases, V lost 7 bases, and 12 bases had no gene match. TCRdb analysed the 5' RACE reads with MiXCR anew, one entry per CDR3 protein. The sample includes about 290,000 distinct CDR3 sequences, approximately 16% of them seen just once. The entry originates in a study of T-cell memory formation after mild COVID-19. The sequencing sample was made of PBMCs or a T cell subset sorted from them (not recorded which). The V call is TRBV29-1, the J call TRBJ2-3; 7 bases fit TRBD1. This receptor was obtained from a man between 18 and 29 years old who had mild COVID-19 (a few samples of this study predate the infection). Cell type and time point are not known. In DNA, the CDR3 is TGCAGCGGGTTACGAGGGGGCCGGTTAGATACGCAGTATTTT. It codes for CSGLRGGRLDTQYF.